The TCR beta chain under discussion was sequenced for a study of blood T cell repertoires in COVID-19 (dated by TCRdb to the early 2020s). Turning to the overall study: Samples covering the acute and convalescent phases of COVID-19 were provided by collaborators in the United States, Italy and Spain. The material from the prospective study consisted of cDNA or gDNA derived from T cells, B-cell-depleted T cells, or PBMCs. Deeply sampled blood TCRbeta repertoires from subjects exposed to, actively infected with, or recovered from COVID-19 were included in the dataset. The repertoires were released in a freely available public database intended as a resource for research on the immune response to SARS-CoV-2. Samples were obtained from the ongoing ImmuneRACE study (first 160 participants) and from 1,254 subjects provided by 6 global collaborators. The sample metadata nearly always contained a de-identified subject ID, COVID-19 status, age in years and sex. Where HLA class I and class II types were available, the types were taken from metadata supplied by the sample provider, not from assay-based typing.

Samples from volunteer blood donors who had recovered from COVID-19 were contributed by a second Seattle source. Collaborating institutions collected whole blood in K2EDTA tubes following their own protocols. For TCRbeta analysis, collaborators shipped samples as frozen whole blood, isolated PBMCs, or DNA extracted from either of those sample types. Findings and caveats that apply to the study as a whole: Clinical and demographic metadata were provided uncurated, with the amount varying by source and participant.

As for this clone: The antigen this receptor binds is unknown. Per-nucleotide qualities are absent, and no much larger clonotype sits a single base away.

TCRbeta CDR3 regions were amplified from genomic DNA using the immunoSEQ Assay, a bias-controlled multiplex PCR. The original methods were these. Within the assay, amplification of reference gene primers was used to estimate how many nucleated cells each sample contained. To quantify the absolute abundance of each unique TCRbeta CDR3 rearrangement, sequence reads were collapsed and filtered. Productive Simpson clonality was computed per sample as the square root of Simpson's diversity index over productive rearrangements. Held by TCRdb, this immuneACCESS table contains in-frame sequences only and omits some clones. Under half of the omission traces to an unresolved V gene where checked; the cause of the rest is unknown. V and J calls and clone size are those listed in that table; D and trimming were worked out from the DNA. This sample gives hundreds of thousands of clones in total; approximately 86% of them show up just once. The top ten hold roughly 2.4% of the sample.

In the germline V gene, CDR1 corresponds to LGHNA and CDR2 to YNFKEQ. V is cut back by 6 bases and J by 1 base, with 7 bases in the junction unmatched. From the cysteine through the phenylalanine, the CDR3 covers 15 amino acids. Only CDR3 DNA is held: 45 bases, read in frame from base 1. The TCR originated in a woman aged 50 to 60 who had recovered from COVID-19. Sequencing was performed on peripheral blood. The chain links TRBV4-2 with TRBJ2-5; TRBD2 lines up with 8 middle nucleotides. Here is the DNA: TGTGCCAGCAGACACACTACTAGCGGCCAAGAGACCCAGTACTTC. This translates into CASRHTTSGQETQYF.